The T cell receptor beta chain under discussion was sequenced for a study of shared clonotypes between healthy human individuals. This clone has a count of ten or more. The germline gives CDR1 SQVTM, CDR2 ANQGSEA. CDR3 length equals 14 residues. Trimming left V 4 bases short and J 4 bases short, with 14 bases between. Measured with immunoSEQ multiplex PCR; TCRdb has only the in-frame clones, and not every one. This sample carries 550,000 to 700,000 clones, around four fifths of them seen once, and the ten largest clones take around 1.8%. Input material: memory CD4+ T cells sorted from blood. Subset: CD45RA-negative fraction. This rearrangement joins TRBV29-1 to TRBJ2-1; D is perhaps TRBD1 or TRBD2 (5 bases each). The sequence was obtained from a woman aged 25 to 39 in good health. The DNA of the CDR3 is TGCAGCGTTGGGTGGGGGATGGGTTACAATGAGCAGTTCTTC. Residues: CSVGWGMGYNEQFF.